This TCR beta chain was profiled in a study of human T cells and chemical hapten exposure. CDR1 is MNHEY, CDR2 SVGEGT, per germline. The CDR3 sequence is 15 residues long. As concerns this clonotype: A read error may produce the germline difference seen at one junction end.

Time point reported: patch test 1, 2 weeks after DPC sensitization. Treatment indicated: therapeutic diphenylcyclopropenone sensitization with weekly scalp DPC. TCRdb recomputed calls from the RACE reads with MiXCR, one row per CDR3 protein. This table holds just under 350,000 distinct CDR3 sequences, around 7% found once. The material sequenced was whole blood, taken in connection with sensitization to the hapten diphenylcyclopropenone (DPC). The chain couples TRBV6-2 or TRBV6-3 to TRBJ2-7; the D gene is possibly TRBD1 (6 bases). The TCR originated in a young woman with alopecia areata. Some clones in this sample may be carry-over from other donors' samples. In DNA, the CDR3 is TGTGCCAGCAGTTACTCAGCAGGGGCATCCTACGAGAAGTACTTC. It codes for CASSYSAGASYEKYF.